These 6 T cell receptor beta chains were all obtained from the same sample, sequenced in a study of spatial heterogeneity in lung cancer. TCRdb used MiXCR to reprocess the 5' RACE reads, holding one entry per CDR3 protein. This sample has 40,000 to 50,000 distinct CDR3 sequences, with around 7.6% found just once. Time point denoted: sample taken at primary tumor resection. Sequencing was performed on whole RNA extracted from tumor and nontumor lung tissue, or from frozen PBMC, and the material was left unsorted. This material consisted of PBMCs, taken at surgery. These receptors were collected from a female donor with early-stage non-small cell lung cancer.

The gene calls are TRBV10-3 and TRBJ1-4, with 9 positions matching TRBD1. The CDR3 is 14 amino acids. Germline V gene sequence: CDR1 ENHRY, CDR2 SYGVKD. V lost 2 bases and J lost 8; bases outside the gene matches: 3. The CDR3 protein is CAISELGQGEKLFF. The CDR3 DNA is TGTGCCATCAGTGAGCTCGGACAGGGGGAAAAACTGTTTTTT.

This clonotype was observed a few times. The chain employs TRBV12-3 or TRBV12-4 and TRBJ1-5; D not certain. Trimming took 3 bases from V and 0 from J, leaving 9 bases between them. This CDR3 is 15 amino acids long. The CDR3 loop reads CASSFNTVSNQPQHF. The DNA of the CDR3 is TGTGCCAGCAGTTTTAATACGGTTAGCAATCAGCCCCAGCATTTT.

This clonotype was detected ten times or more. The V and J genes are TRBV20-1 and TRBJ2-3; D gene ambiguous. Per the germline V gene, CDR1 is DFQATT and CDR2 is SNEGSKA (reference sequence). CDR3 size: 14 residues. The V end lost 3 bases, the J end lost 2 bases, and 12 bases lay between the germline ends. The CDR3 region is CSARAVALTDTQYF. DNA of the CDR3: TGCAGTGCTAGGGCGGTAGCCCTCACAGATACGCAGTATTTT.

The J gene is TRBJ2-5, the V gene TRBV19; no firm D call. Germline CDR1 LNHDA, CDR2 SQIVND (reference sequence). CDR3 length: 12 amino acids. V was cut by 3 bases and J by 0 bases, with 2 bases left in between. CDR3 sequence reads: CASSMYQETQYF. CDR3 bases: TGTGCCAGTAGTATGTACCAAGAGACCCAGTACTTC.

In its sample, this clonotype was seen many times. Here the CDR3 reads CASSDYTNNEQFF. The CDR3 region has the DNA TGTGCCAGCAGCGATTACACCAACAATGAGCAGTTCTTC. The rearrangement uses TRBV7-2 and TRBJ2-1; D not resolved. Trimming left V 5 bases short and J 5 bases short, with 10 bases between. The CDR3 length is 13 residues. Germline values: CDR1 SGHTA, CDR2 FQGNSA.

The chain combines TRBV30 with TRBJ1-5, with D uncertain. Germline-derived CDR1 and CDR2 are GTSNPN and SVGIG (reference sequence). There are 14 residues in the CDR3. Trimming removed 0 bases at V and 6 bases at J, with 12 bases between. CDR3 sequence (DNA): TGTGCCTGGAGTGTAGCACAGCTAGGTCAGCCCCAGCATTTT. Its translation is CAWSVAQLGQPQHF.